This section outlines one T cell receptor beta chain sequence together with its context. The data originate from a study of blood T cell repertoires in COVID-19. Repertoires were generated with immunoSEQ multiplex PCR, while TCRdb's copy carries only in-frame clones and drops some. The data show roughly 150,000 clones, around nine tenths seen once. J gave up 2 bases and V 0 bases, and 2 bases lay outside the gene matches. The CDR3 sequence is 15 residues long. Germline V CDR1 and CDR2: SGHTS, YDEGEE. The TCR sequence derives from a man aged 45 to 65 who had recovered from COVID-19. Specimen: peripheral blood. This chain connects TRBV5-8 to TRBJ2-3; TRBD1 agrees at 8 bases. CDR3 bases: TGTGCCAGCAGCTTGGGGGACAGGACCACAGATACGCAGTATTTT. It specifies CASSLGDRTTDTQYF.